The present T cell receptor beta chain was sequenced within a study of T cells in Graves' hyperthyroidism and ophthalmopathy. Study information: Peripheral blood was obtained at initial diagnosis, preceding any treatment.

V lost 7 bases to trimming and J lost 3 bases; unmatched junction nucleotides: 8. Looked up from germline, CDR1 is SNHLY and CDR2 is FYNNEI. CDR3 length equals 14 residues. The source material, RNA transcripts, was used to amplify TCR beta CDR3 regions. Primed by the HTBI set, a first-round RT-PCR was run on the TCR CDR3. TCRdb reprocessed the multiplex PCR reads via MiXCR and lists one record per CDR3 protein. The sample records a few hundred thousand distinct CDR3 sequences, more than 15% being singletons. There are many counts of this clonotype. The chain is built from TRBV2 and TRBJ2-7; 8 bases are a match to TRBD2. Sample: blood. This TCR was recovered from a woman in her thirties with Graves' hyperthyroidism. The CDR3 DNA follows: TGTGCCAGCATTAAAGCGGGAGTAAACTACGAGCAGTACTTC. It is translated as CASIKAGVNYEQYF.